This entry features one T cell receptor (beta chain) sequence. As yet, its antigen is unknown. The time point is: sample taken at primary tumor resection. Whole RNA obtained from tumor, nontumor lung or frozen PBMC underwent sequencing without sorting. Patients with untreated early-stage non-small cell lung cancer, numbering more than 55, were the donors. This sample is drawn from a study of spatial heterogeneity in lung cancer. Study in general: Within raw reads, each unique TCR and UMI combination appeared on average more than ten times.

The study, taken as a whole, reports: More often at tumor resection than at routine follow-up, ubiquitous expanded tumor TCRs were detected in the blood.

Germline trimming cut 5 bases from V and 3 bases from J; bases unmatched to any gene: 2. The CDR3 has 12 residues. Germline CDR1 and CDR2: SQVTM and ANQGSEA. Unique molecular identifiers, one per molecule, were present on every TCR cDNA molecule. Each CDR3 protein gets one entry after TCRdb re-called the 5' RACE reads with MiXCR. This sample has approximately 11,000 distinct CDR3 sequences, with roughly 24% found just once. The source material was PBMCs, sampled at surgery. The genes are TRBV29-1 and TRBJ2-5, with 8 bases fitting TRBD2. This sequence originates from a female donor with early-stage non-small cell lung cancer. The CDR3 here is CSVYSGEETQYF. In DNA form, the CDR3 reads TGCAGCGTTTATAGCGGGGAAGAGACCCAGTACTTC. Variable domain in full (rest from reference TRBV29-1 and TRBJ2-5): SAVISQKPSRDICQRGTSLTIQCQVDSQVTMMFWYRQQPGQSLTLIATANQGSEATYESGFVIDKFPISRPNLTFSTLTVSNMSPEDSSIYLCSVYSGEETQYFGPGTRLLVL.